This is a list of T cell receptor beta chains from one sample in a study of T-cell memory formation after mild COVID-19. TCRdb ran MiXCR on the 5' RACE reads and lists one entry per CDR3 protein. The repertoire consists of more than 300,000 distinct CDR3 sequences, with about 13% occurring once and the leading ten covering approximately 22%. What was sequenced was PBMCs or a T cell subset sorted from them (not recorded which). The receptors here all came from a young man who had mild COVID-19 (a few samples of this study predate the infection). Cell type and time point are not known. The CDR3 runs from the conserved cysteine through the conserved F or W. The D gene is left open where the match is weak. Some rows mark clone size as missing; the rest say once, few, many or name a class of expanded clone.

abundance: many; j_gene: TRBJ1-2; v_gene: TRBV7-2; d_gene: .; CDR3aa: CASSLLWDGYTF; CDR3nt: TGTGCCAGCAGCTTACTTTGGGATGGCTACACCTTC
abundance: few; j_gene: TRBJ2-5; v_gene: TRBV30; d_gene: TRBD1; CDR3aa: CAWSVGGGTGTQYF; CDR3nt: TGTGCCTGGAGTGTAGGAGGTGGGACAGGGACCCAGTACTTC
abundance: .; j_gene: TRBJ1-3; v_gene: TRBV6-6; d_gene: .; CDR3aa: CASRPTVSGNTIYF; CDR3nt: TGTGCCAGCAGACCGACAGTTTCTGGAAACACCATATATTTT
abundance: many; j_gene: TRBJ2-1; v_gene: TRBV11-3; d_gene: TRBD2; CDR3aa: CASSVSGNNEQFF; CDR3nt: TGTGCCAGCAGCGTCAGCGGGAACAATGAGCAGTTCTTC
abundance: few; j_gene: TRBJ2-5; v_gene: TRBV24-1; d_gene: .; CDR3aa: CATSDLGFQETQYF; CDR3nt: TGTGCCACCAGTGATTTGGGGTTCCAAGAGACCCAGTACTTC
abundance: once; j_gene: TRBJ2-7; v_gene: TRBV4-3; d_gene: .; CDR3aa: CASSLRTCHYEQYF; CDR3nt: TGCGCCAGCAGCCTCCGGACTTGTCACTACGAGCAGTACTTC
abundance: few; j_gene: TRBJ2-1; v_gene: TRBV5-1; d_gene: .; CDR3aa: CASSLDANEQFF; CDR3nt: TGCGCCAGCAGCTTGGATGCCAATGAGCAGTTCTTC
abundance: few; j_gene: TRBJ1-1; v_gene: TRBV7-9; d_gene: .; CDR3aa: CATSSRGNTEAFF; CDR3nt: TGTGCCACCTCAAGTAGGGGAAACACTGAAGCTTTCTTT
abundance: many; j_gene: TRBJ2-1; v_gene: TRBV12-3/TRBV12-4; d_gene: TRBD2; CDR3aa: CASSSGLANNEQFF; CDR3nt: TGTGCCAGCAGTTCCGGACTAGCGAACAATGAGCAGTTCTTC
abundance: .; j_gene: TRBJ2-6; v_gene: TRBV5-1; d_gene: .; CDR3aa: CASSLSLSGANVLTF; CDR3nt: TGCGCCAGCAGCTTGTCACTCTCTGGGGCCAACGTCCTGACTTTC
abundance: many; j_gene: TRBJ1-5; v_gene: TRBV6-6; d_gene: .; CDR3aa: CASSYSGGRQPQHF; CDR3nt: TGTGCCAGCAGTTACTCGGGGGGCCGCCAGCCCCAGCATTTT
abundance: many; j_gene: TRBJ1-6; v_gene: TRBV5-1; d_gene: TRBD1; CDR3aa: CASSPIGNRGSPLHF; CDR3nt: TGCGCCAGCAGTCCAATCGGGAACAGGGGTTCACCCCTCCACTTT
abundance: few; j_gene: TRBJ2-3; v_gene: TRBV21-1; d_gene: .; CDR3aa: CASSKVGGVADTQYF; CDR3nt: TGTGCCAGCAGCAAAGTGGGGGGGGTGGCAGATACGCAGTATTTT
abundance: .; j_gene: TRBJ2-7; v_gene: TRBV6-2/TRBV6-3; d_gene: .; CDR3aa: CASKARQESSEQYF; CDR3nt: TGTGCCAGCAAAGCTAGACAGGAATCGAGTGAGCAGTACTTC
abundance: .; j_gene: TRBJ1-2; v_gene: TRBV6-5; d_gene: TRBD1; CDR3aa: CATSRDSFYGYTF; CDR3nt: TGTGCCACCTCCCGGGACAGTTTTTATGGCTACACCTTC
abundance: many; j_gene: TRBJ2-4; v_gene: TRBV7-2; d_gene: .; CDR3aa: CASSLRLGQNIQYF; CDR3nt: TGTGCCAGCAGCTTAAGGCTAGGGCAAAACATTCAGTACTTC
abundance: few; j_gene: TRBJ2-7; v_gene: TRBV4-3; d_gene: TRBD2; CDR3aa: CASSQGGRLDEQYF; CDR3nt: TGCGCCAGCAGCCAGGGGGGGAGGTTGGACGAGCAGTACTTC
abundance: few; j_gene: TRBJ2-5; v_gene: TRBV7-8; d_gene: TRBD1; CDR3aa: CASSSRTGGQTQYF; CDR3nt: TGTGCCAGCAGCTCTCGGACAGGGGGCCAGACCCAGTACTTC
abundance: few; j_gene: TRBJ2-7; v_gene: TRBV10-3; d_gene: .; CDR3aa: CAISATYEQYF; CDR3nt: TGTGCCATCAGTGCAACTTACGAGCAGTACTTC
abundance: .; j_gene: TRBJ1-1; v_gene: TRBV5-6; d_gene: .; CDR3aa: CASKNWGENTEAFF; CDR3nt: TGTGCCAGCAAAAATTGGGGGGAGAACACTGAAGCTTTCTTT
abundance: .; j_gene: TRBJ1-4; v_gene: TRBV4-3; d_gene: .; CDR3aa: CASSHVRGTEKLFF; CDR3nt: TGCGCCAGCAGCCATGTCAGGGGAACCGAAAAACTGTTTTTT
abundance: few; j_gene: TRBJ1-2; v_gene: TRBV7-9; d_gene: .; CDR3aa: CATLDENPNYGYTF; CDR3nt: TGTGCCACCCTGGACGAAAATCCTAACTATGGCTACACCTTC
abundance: .; j_gene: TRBJ1-4; v_gene: TRBV5-6; d_gene: .; CDR3aa: CASSSRLINEKLFF; CDR3nt: TGTGCCAGCAGCTCTCGCCTGATTAATGAAAAACTGTTTTTT
abundance: .; j_gene: TRBJ2-3; v_gene: TRBV28; d_gene: TRBD2; CDR3aa: CASSLPSWGGDTQYF; CDR3nt: TGTGCCAGCAGTTTACCTTCATGGGGGGGAGATACGCAGTATTTT
abundance: .; j_gene: TRBJ2-2; v_gene: TRBV20-1; d_gene: .; CDR3aa: CSARDGTTNTGELFF; CDR3nt: TGCAGTGCTAGAGACGGGACAACGAACACCGGGGAGCTGTTTTTT
abundance: few; j_gene: TRBJ1-3; v_gene: TRBV12-3/TRBV12-4; d_gene: TRBD1; CDR3aa: CASSLAGDRMGNTIYF; CDR3nt: TGTGCCAGCAGTTTAGCCGGGGACAGGATGGGAAACACCATATATTTT
abundance: many; j_gene: TRBJ2-3; v_gene: TRBV5-6; d_gene: .; CDR3aa: CASSLQTRYTQYF; CDR3nt: TGTGCCAGCAGCCTCCAGACTAGATATACGCAGTATTTT